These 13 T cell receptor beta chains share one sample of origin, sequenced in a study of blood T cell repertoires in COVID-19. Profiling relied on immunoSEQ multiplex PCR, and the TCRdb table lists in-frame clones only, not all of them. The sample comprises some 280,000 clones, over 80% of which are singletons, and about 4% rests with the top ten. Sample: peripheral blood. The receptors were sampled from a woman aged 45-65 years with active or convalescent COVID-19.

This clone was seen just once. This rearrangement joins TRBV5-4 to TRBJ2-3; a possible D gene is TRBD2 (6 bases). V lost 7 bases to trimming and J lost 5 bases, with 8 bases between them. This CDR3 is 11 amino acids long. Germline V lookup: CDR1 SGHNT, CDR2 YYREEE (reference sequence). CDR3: CASVGGDTQYF. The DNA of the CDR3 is TGTGCCAGCGTCGGGGGAGATACGCAGTATTTT.

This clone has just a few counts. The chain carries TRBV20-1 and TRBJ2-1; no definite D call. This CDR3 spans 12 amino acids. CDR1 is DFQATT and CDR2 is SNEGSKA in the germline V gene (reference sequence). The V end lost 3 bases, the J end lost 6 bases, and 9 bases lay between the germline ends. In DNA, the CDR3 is TGCAGTGCTAGTCGCGTTCTCAATGAGCAGTTCTTC. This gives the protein CSASRVLNEQFF.

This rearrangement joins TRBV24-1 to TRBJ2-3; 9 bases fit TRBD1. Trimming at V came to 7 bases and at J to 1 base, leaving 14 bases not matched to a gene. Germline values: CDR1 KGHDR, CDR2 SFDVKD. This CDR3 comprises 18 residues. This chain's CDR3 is CATSDHGTGFFGTDTQYF. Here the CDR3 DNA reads TGTGCCACCAGCGATCACGGGACAGGGTTCTTTGGCACAGATACGCAGTATTTT.

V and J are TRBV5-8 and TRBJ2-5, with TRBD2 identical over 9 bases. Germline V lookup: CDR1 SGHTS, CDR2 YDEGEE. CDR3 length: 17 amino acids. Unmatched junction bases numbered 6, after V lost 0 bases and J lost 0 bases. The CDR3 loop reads CASSLGLAVQYQETQYF. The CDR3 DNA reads TGTGCCAGCAGCTTGGGACTAGCGGTTCAGTACCAAGAGACCCAGTACTTC.

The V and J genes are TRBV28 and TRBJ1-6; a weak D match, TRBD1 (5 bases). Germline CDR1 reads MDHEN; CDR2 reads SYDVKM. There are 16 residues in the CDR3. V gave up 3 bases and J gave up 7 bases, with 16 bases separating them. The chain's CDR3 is CASSFASGSLNSPLHF. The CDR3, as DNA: TGTGCCAGCAGTTTCGCATCAGGGTCTTTGAATTCACCCCTCCACTTT.

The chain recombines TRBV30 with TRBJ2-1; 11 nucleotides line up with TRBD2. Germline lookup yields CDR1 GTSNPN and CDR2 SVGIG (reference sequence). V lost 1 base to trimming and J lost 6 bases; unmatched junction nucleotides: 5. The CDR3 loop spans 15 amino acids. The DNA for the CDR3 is TGTGCCTGGAGTGGTATTGGGACTAGCGGCAATGAGCAGTTCTTC. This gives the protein CAWSGIGTSGNEQFF.

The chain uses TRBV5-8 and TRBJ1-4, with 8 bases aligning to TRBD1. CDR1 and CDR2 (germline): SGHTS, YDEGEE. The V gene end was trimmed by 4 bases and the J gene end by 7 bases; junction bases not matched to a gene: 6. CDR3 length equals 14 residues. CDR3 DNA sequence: TGTGCCAGCAGCCCACAGGGGGAAGGTGAAAAACTGTTTTTT. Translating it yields CASSPQGEGEKLFF.

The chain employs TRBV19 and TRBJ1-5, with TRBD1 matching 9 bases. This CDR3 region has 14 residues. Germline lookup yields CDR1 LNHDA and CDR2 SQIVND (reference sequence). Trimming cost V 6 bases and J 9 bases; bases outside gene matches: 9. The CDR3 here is CASSGQGLGMPQHF. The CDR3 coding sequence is TGTGCCAGTAGCGGACAGGGGTTGGGCATGCCCCAGCATTTT.

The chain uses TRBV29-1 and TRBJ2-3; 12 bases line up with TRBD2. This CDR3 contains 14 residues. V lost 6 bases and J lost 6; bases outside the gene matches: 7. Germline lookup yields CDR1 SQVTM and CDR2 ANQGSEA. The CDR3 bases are TGCAGCGTACCCCTAGCGGGAGGGTGGGATACGCAGTATTTT. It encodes CSVPLAGGWDTQYF.

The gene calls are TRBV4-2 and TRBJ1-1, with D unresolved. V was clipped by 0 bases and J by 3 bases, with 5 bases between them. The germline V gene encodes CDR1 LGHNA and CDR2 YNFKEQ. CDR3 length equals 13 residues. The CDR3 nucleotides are TGTGCCAGCAGCCAAGATCGGGACACTGAAGCTTTCTTT. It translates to CASSQDRDTEAFF.

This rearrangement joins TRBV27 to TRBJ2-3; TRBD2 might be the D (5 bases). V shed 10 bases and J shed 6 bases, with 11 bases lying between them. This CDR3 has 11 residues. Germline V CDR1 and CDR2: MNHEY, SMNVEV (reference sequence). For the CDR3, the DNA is TGTGCCACTCTACGGGGTGATACGCAGTATTTT. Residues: CATLRGDTQYF.

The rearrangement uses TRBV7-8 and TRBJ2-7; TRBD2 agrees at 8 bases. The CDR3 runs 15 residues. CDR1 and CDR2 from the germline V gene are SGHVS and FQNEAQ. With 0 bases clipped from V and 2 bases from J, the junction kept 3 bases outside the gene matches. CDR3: CASSLAGTSTYEQYF. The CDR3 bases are TGTGCCAGCAGCTTAGCCGGGACTAGTACCTACGAGCAGTACTTC.

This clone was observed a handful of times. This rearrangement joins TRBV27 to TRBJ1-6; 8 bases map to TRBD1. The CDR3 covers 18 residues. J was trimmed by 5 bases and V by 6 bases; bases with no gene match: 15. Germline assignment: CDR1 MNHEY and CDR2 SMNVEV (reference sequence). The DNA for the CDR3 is TGTGCCAGCAGCTACCGACAGGGGACCCCTCTGAATAATTCACCCCTCCACTTT. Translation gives CASSYRQGTPLNNSPLHF.